This entry lists 9 T cell receptor beta chains sequenced from one sample in a study of early stage breast cancer tumors. Generated by immunoSEQ multiplex PCR, the TCRdb table keeps only in-frame clones and is missing some. The sample has fewer than 80,000 clones, more than 70% seen once. Source material: blood. These receptors all come from a person aged 40-50 years with breast cancer.

Only one count was recorded for this clone. The rearrangement uses TRBV11-2 and TRBJ2-1; possible D gene TRBD2, 6 bases. This CDR3 region has 16 residues. Trimming stripped 0 bases from V and 7 bases from J, with 16 bases between. From germline, CDR1 is SGHAT and CDR2 FQNNGV. DNA for the CDR3: TGTGCCAGCAGCTTAGATCATAGTATGGGAGGTAATGAGCAGTTCTTC. This gives the protein CASSLDHSMGGNEQFF.

Here the CDR3 DNA reads TGTGCCAGCAGCCCTTCCCAGGGACAGGTCACAGATACGCAGTATTTT. Its protein product is CASSPSQGQVTDTQYF. This sequence joins TRBV9 and TRBJ2-3; 8 bases are a match to TRBD1. J was trimmed by 2 bases and V by 4 bases; bases with no gene match: 9. In germline, CDR1 is SGDLS, CDR2 YYNGEE. This CDR3 contains 16 residues.

The CDR3 sequence: CASSSNSGRYHEQYF. CDR3 bases: TGCGCCAGCAGCTCGAATAGCGGGAGGTACCACGAGCAGTACTTC. The rearrangement joins TRBV5-1 to TRBJ2-7, with 10 bases aligning to TRBD2. Germline loops: CDR1 SGHRS, CDR2 YFSETQ. The CDR3 length is 15 residues. Losses at the gene ends were 3 bases for V and 5 bases for J; bases not matched to a gene: 8.

The chain employs TRBV28 and TRBJ2-7; D unresolved. Germline values: CDR1 MDHEN, CDR2 SYDVKM. The CDR3 spans 13 residues. Between the trimmed V and J ends, which lost 6 bases and 4 bases, there was a span of 13 bases. The CDR3 nucleotides read TGTGCCAGCAGATCTCCGGCCCTTTACGAGCAGTACTTC. It translates to CASRSPALYEQYF.

This clone has just a few counts. This chain uses TRBV4-1 with TRBJ2-7; 7 bases line up with TRBD1. This CDR3 has 16 amino acids. Germline lookup yields CDR1 MGHRA and CDR2 YSYEKL. V dropped 1 base and J dropped 3; count of bases not matched to a gene: 9. CDR3 bases: TGCGCCAGCAGCCAAGCACTCACAGGGGCTTACTACGAGCAGTACTTC. This sequence encodes CASSQALTGAYYEQYF.

The rearrangement links TRBV10-1 to TRBJ1-5, with 9 positions matching TRBD1. Germline assignment: CDR1 WNHNN and CDR2 SYGVQD (reference sequence). The CDR3 contains 14 residues. V shed 4 bases and J 2 bases; nucleotides not matched to a gene: 0. CDR3 region: CASSGTGGNQPQHF. CDR3 in DNA: TGCGCCAGCAGTGGGACAGGGGGCAATCAGCCCCAGCATTTT.

The V call is TRBV19, the J call TRBJ2-2; TRBD2 aligns across 7 bases. Trimming removed 4 bases from V and 0 bases from J; junction bases left unmatched: 8. Germline V gives CDR1 LNHDA, CDR2 SQIVND (reference sequence). CDR3 length equals 17 residues. CDR3: CASSTDWTRANTGELFF. The CDR3, as DNA: TGTGCCAGTAGTACGGACTGGACTAGAGCGAACACCGGGGAGCTGTTTTTT.

The V gene is TRBV7-9, the J gene TRBJ1-1, with D uncertain. V lost 5 bases, J lost 4 bases, and 11 bases lay in between. Germline V gene lookup returns CDR1 SEHNR and CDR2 FQNEAQ (reference sequence). The CDR3 length is 13 residues. CDR3 amino acids: CASSPRSPTEAFF. CDR3 bases: TGTGCCAGCAGCCCCAGGAGTCCCACTGAAGCTTTCTTT.

The rearrangement joins TRBV4-1 to TRBJ2-1; TRBD2 agrees at 11 bases. V gave up 2 bases and J gave up 0 bases; unmatched junction bases: 3. The germline V gene has CDR1 MGHRA and CDR2 YSYEKL. This CDR3 is built from 17 residues. CDR3 sequence reads: CASSQTLAGGSYNEQFF. The CDR3 DNA sequence: TGCGCCAGCAGCCAAACGCTAGCGGGAGGCTCCTACAATGAGCAGTTCTTC.